The present TCR beta chain was sequenced within a study of neurological immune-mediated disorders. General observations from the study: HTLV-1-associated myelopathy led in TCR clonal expansion, while multiple sclerosis ranked lowest, below healthy controls.

Trimming left V 3 bases short and J 2 bases short, with 10 bases between. The CDR3 loop spans 14 amino acids. The making of cDNA relied on 5'RACE with 10-nucleotide random UMIs. In every sequencing run, more than 170 million TCR-beta sequences were generated from 15-18 subjects. TCRdb analysed the 5' RACE reads with MiXCR anew, one entry per CDR3 protein. This sample has roughly 80,000 distinct CDR3 sequences, with 10% found just once. This clonotype was observed many times. Antigen specificity is unknown. It was from 2 million PBMCs stored at -80 C that the unsorted libraries were obtained. The chain has TRBV12-3 or TRBV12-4 and TRBJ2-5; D unclear. The TCR comes from a man between 35 and 55 years old in good health. The specimen sequenced was PBMCs. The CDR3 region is CASSLVRQQETQYF. The CDR3, as DNA: TGTGCCAGCAGTTTGGTCCGACAACAAGAGACCCAGTACTTC.